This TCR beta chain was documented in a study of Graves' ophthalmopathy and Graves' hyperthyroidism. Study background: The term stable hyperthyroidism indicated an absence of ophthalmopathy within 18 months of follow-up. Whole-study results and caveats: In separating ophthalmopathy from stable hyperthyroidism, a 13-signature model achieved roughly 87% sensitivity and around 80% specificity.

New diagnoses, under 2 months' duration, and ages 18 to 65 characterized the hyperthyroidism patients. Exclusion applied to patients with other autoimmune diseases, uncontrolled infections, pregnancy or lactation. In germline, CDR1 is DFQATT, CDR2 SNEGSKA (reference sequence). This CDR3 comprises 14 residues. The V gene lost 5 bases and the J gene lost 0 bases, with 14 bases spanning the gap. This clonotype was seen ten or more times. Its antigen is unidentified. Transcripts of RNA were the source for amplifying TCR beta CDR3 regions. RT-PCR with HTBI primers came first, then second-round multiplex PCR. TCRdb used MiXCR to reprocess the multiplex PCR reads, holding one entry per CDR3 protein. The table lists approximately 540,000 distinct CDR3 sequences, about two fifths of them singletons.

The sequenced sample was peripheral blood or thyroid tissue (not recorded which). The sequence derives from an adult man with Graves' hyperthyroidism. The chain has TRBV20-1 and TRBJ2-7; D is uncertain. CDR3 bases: TGCAGTGCTGGGCCCCAACATACCTCCTACGAGCAGTACTTC. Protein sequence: CSAGPQHTSYEQYF.